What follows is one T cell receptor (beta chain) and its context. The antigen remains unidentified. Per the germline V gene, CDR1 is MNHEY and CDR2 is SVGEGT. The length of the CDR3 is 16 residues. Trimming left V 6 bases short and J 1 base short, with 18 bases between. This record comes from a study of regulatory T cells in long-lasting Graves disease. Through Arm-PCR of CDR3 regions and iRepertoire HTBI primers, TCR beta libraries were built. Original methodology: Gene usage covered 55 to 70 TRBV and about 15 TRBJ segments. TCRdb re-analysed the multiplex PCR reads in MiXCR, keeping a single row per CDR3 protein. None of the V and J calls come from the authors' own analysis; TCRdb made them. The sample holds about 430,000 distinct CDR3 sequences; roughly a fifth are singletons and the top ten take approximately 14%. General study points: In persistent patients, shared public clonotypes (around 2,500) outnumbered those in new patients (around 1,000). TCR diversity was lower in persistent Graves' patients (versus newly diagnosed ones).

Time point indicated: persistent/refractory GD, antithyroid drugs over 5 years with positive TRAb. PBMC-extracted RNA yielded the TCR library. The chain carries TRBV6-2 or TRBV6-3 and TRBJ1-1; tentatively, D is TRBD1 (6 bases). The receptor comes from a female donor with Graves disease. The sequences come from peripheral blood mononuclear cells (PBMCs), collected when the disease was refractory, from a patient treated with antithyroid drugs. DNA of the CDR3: TGTGCCAGCAGAGGGGTCGGGGCAGGGGCGAACACTGAAGCTTTCTTT. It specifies CASRGVGAGANTEAFF.